Listed below are T cell receptor beta chains from one sample, sequenced in a study of blood T cell repertoires in COVID-19. Data came from immunoSEQ multiplex PCR; TCRdb stores just in-frame clones and leaves some out. The sample includes about 87,000 clones, 80% to 90% of them seen just once. The source material was peripheral blood. The receptor source for this set is a woman of 80 years or more with active COVID-19. Each CDR3 is given with its conserved first and last residue. The D gene is left open where the match is weak. The size field is filled for only some rows; it gives once, few, many or a size class.

TRBJ2-3	TRBD2	-	TRBV7-3	CASSLTGGTSSVPQYF	TGTGCCAGCAGCTTAACGGGCGGGACTAGCAGCGTTCCGCAGTATTTT
TRBJ2-7	TRBD1	once	TRBV7-2	CASSQGGWEQYF	TGTGCCAGCAGCCAAGGGGGCTGGGAGCAGTACTTC
TRBJ2-7	-	-	TRBV28	CASGPWGPRTYEQYF	TGTGCCAGCGGTCCCTGGGGCCCGAGAACCTACGAGCAGTACTTC
TRBJ2-1	TRBD2	once	TRBV5-1	CASSLGAGNRNEQFF	TGCGCCAGCAGCTTGGGAGCGGGAAATAGGAATGAGCAGTTCTTC
TRBJ2-5	-	-	TRBV12-3/TRBV12-4	CASSFTRAETQYF	TGTGCCAGCAGTTTTACCAGAGCGGAGACCCAGTACTTC
TRBJ2-4	-	-	TRBV5-6	CASSLVGGTIDIQYF	TGTGCCAGCAGCTTGGTTGGAGGGACGATAGACATTCAGTACTTC
TRBJ1-1	-	once	TRBV5-6	CASSLVGGPEAFF	TGTGCCAGCAGCTTGGTCGGGGGACCTGAAGCTTTCTTT
TRBJ1-4	TRBD1	-	TRBV7-9	CASSRGQGSEKLFF	TGTGCCAGCAGCCGGGGACAGGGGAGCGAAAAACTGTTTTTT
TRBJ1-1	-	-	TRBV7-9	CASSLHGPNTEAFF	TGTGCCAGCAGCTTACACGGTCCGAACACTGAAGCTTTCTTT
TRBJ2-5	-	-	TRBV3-1/TRBV3-2	CASSQRSQGRGETQYF	TGTGCCAGCAGCCAGCGAAGCCAGGGTCGGGGGGAGACCCAGTACTTC
TRBJ2-7	-	-	TRBV5-1	CASSLNSARGFTYEQYF	TGCGCCAGCAGCTTGAACTCGGCCAGGGGATTTACCTACGAGCAGTACTTC